This T cell receptor (beta chain) was observed in a study of siplizumab effects on memory and regulatory T cells. Overall study results and limits: Assignment to unstimulated subsets succeeded for only a minor fraction of the alloreactive clones. Neither a naive nor a memory phenotype was assignable to roughly 75-97% of proliferating CD4+ or CD8+ clones. No functional test confirmed suppression by proliferating siplizumab-culture Tregs.

In this sample, this clone turned up a few times. Its antigen is not known. Per sample, some 93,000 TCR templates were assayed. Some clones are missing from TCRdb's copy, which holds only in-frame ones; the method was immunoSEQ multiplex PCR. Of about 100,000 clones detected, around 90% appear once; the ten largest clones hold 2.5% to 3%. CDR1 and CDR2 from the germline V gene are LNHDA and SQIVND (reference sequence). Trimming cost V 3 bases and J 3 bases; bases outside gene matches: 4. The CDR3 contains 14 residues. The V call is TRBV19, the J call TRBJ2-7; 8 nucleotides line up with TRBD2. The TCR sequence derives from a human donor in good health. Some clones in this sample may be carry-over from other donors' samples. Sample: CD4+ T cells sorted from blood. CDR3 amino acids: CASSMRGAYYEQYF. In DNA, the CDR3 is TGTGCCAGTAGTATGCGGGGGGCCTACTACGAGCAGTACTTC. Using reference TRBV19 and TRBJ2-7 for the parts outside the CDR3, the full variable domain is DGGITQSPKYLFRKEGQNVTLSCEQNLNHDAMYWYRQDPGQGLRLIYYSQIVNDFQKGDIAEGYSVSREKKESFPLTVTSAQKNPTAFYLCASSMRGAYYEQYFGPGTRLTVT.